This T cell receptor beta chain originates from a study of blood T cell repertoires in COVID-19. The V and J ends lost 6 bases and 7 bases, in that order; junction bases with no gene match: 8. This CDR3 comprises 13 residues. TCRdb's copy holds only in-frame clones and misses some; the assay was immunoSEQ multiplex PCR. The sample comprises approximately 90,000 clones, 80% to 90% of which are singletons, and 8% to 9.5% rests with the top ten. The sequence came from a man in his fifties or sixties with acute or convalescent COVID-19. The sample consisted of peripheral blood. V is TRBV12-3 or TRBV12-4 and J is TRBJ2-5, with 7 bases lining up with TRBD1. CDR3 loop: CASRGTAVGTQYF. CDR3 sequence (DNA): TGTGCCAGCAGGGGGACAGCGGTAGGGACCCAGTACTTC.